The 16 T cell receptor beta chains in this list originate from one sample, sequenced in a study of blood T cell repertoires in COVID-19. Method: immunoSEQ multiplex PCR; TCRdb's copy keeps in-frame clones and lacks some. Of tens of thousands of clones listed, 88% were seen once; the top ten hold roughly 3%. Sequencing was carried out using peripheral blood. These receptor sequences come from a man between 45 and 60 years old with active COVID-19.

This clone has a handful of counts. The V call is TRBV7-2, the J call TRBJ1-1; a possible D gene is TRBD1 (6 bases). Germline V CDR1 and CDR2: SGHTA, FQGNSA. The CDR3 length is 14 residues. V was shortened by 3 bases and J by 4 bases, with 12 bases between the two germline ends. The DNA for the CDR3 is TGTGCCAGCAGCTTCCAGGGGTCCGCCACTGAAGCTTTCTTT. It encodes CASSFQGSATEAFF.

The chain is built from TRBV19 and TRBJ2-5; 8 bases agree with TRBD2. V shed 10 bases, J shed 7 bases, and the junction held 8 bases outside the gene matches. Germline CDR1 LNHDA, CDR2 SQIVND (reference sequence). The CDR3 has 12 residues. The CDR3, as DNA: TGTGCCACCGGGGGGGCAGGGGTGACCCAGTACTTC. Its protein is CATGGAGVTQYF.

This clone has just one count. The chain employs TRBV5-1 and TRBJ2-7, with 10 positions matching TRBD2. In germline, CDR1 is SGHRS, CDR2 YFSETQ. This CDR3 is built from 15 residues. V lost 0 bases, J lost 3 bases, and 3 bases stayed unmatched. CDR3 loop: CASSLDGTSVYEQYV. Written as DNA, the CDR3 is TGCGCCAGCAGCTTGGACGGGACTAGCGTCTACGAGCAGTACGTC.

The chain uses TRBV5-6 and TRBJ2-2, with TRBD2 matching 13 bases. The CDR3 has 17 residues. The germline V gene encodes CDR1 SGHDT and CDR2 YYEEEE. V lost 4 bases to trimming and J lost 6 bases; unmatched junction nucleotides: 9. CDR3 in amino acids: CASSISGLAGVPGELFF. The CDR3 region has the DNA TGTGCCAGCAGCATTAGTGGACTAGCGGGAGTACCCGGGGAGCTGTTTTTT.

This chain uses TRBV6-5 with TRBJ2-5, with TRBD1 matching over 12 bases. The CDR3 extends over 14 amino acids. Germline CDR1 MNHEY, CDR2 SVGAGI. V trimming: 7 bases; J trimming: 7 bases; junction bases outside the gene matches: 7. The chain's CDR3 is CASTLGQGAGTQYF. The DNA of the CDR3 is TGTGCCAGCACCCTGGGACAGGGGGCAGGGACCCAGTACTTC.

V gene TRBV7-9 combines with J gene TRBJ2-3, with TRBD2 as a possible D gene (5 bases). V gave up 1 base and J gave up 4 bases, with 18 bases separating them. The CDR3 spans 17 residues. The germline gives CDR1 SEHNR, CDR2 FQNEAQ (reference sequence). In DNA, the CDR3 is TGTGCCAGCAGCTTAGGTATAGGGAGTCTGCGTGCAGATACGCAGTATTTT. Residues: CASSLGIGSLRADTQYF.

The rearrangement joins TRBV5-1 to TRBJ2-1, with D hard to call. This CDR3 comprises 14 residues. Germline values: CDR1 SGHRS, CDR2 YFSETQ. The germline V and J ends were trimmed by 4 bases and 7 bases, with 15 bases remaining between them. The chain's CDR3 is CASSRRGRENEQFF. The CDR3 DNA reads as TGCGCCAGCAGCCGTCGCGGTAGAGAAAATGAGCAGTTCTTC.

CDR3 amino acids: CSADSPGTNYGYTF. The CDR3 DNA reads TGCAGCGCAGACAGCCCCGGTACTAACTATGGCTACACCTTC. This rearrangement joins TRBV29-1 to TRBJ1-2; possible D gene TRBD1, 5 bases. V was cut by 7 bases and J by 0 bases, with 15 bases left in between. Germline-derived CDR1 and CDR2 are SQVTM and ANQGSEA. The CDR3 is made up of 14 amino acids. The variable domain in full, completed from reference TRBV29-1 and TRBJ1-2, reads SAVISQKPSRDICQRGTSLTIQCQVDSQVTMMFWYRQQPGQSLTLIATANQGSEATYESGFVIDKFPISRPNLTFSTLTVSNMSPEDSSIYLCSADSPGTNYGYTFGSGTRLTVV.

The chain employs TRBV9 and TRBJ2-3; 12 bases fit TRBD2. The germline V gene encodes CDR1 SGDLS and CDR2 YYNGEE. The CDR3 runs 15 residues. V gave up 9 bases and J gave up 4 bases; unmatched junction bases: 9. CDR3 sequence (DNA): TGTGCCACCCAACCCGGGACTAGCGGGTCAGATACGCAGTATTTT. Translation gives CATQPGTSGSDTQYF. The full variable domain, its missing parts supplied by reference TRBV9 and TRBJ2-3, is DSGVTQTPKHLITATGQRVTLRCSPRSGDLSVYWYQQSLDQGLQFLIQYYNGEERAKGNILERFSAQQFPDLHSELNLSSLELGDSALYFCATQPGTSGSDTQYFGPGTRLTVL.

The rearrangement uses TRBV4-2 and TRBJ1-2, with D unresolved. From germline, CDR1 is LGHNA and CDR2 YNFKEQ. The CDR3 totals 16 residues. Deletions cut 1 base from V and 4 bases from J, with 16 bases between. CDR3 in DNA: TGTGCCAGCAGCCAAGGAATTGTCCCAGAAAGCTATGGCTACACCTTC. Translated, it gives CASSQGIVPESYGYTF.

The chain links TRBV3-1 (or the pseudogene TRBV3-2) to TRBJ1-2; tentatively, D is TRBD1 (6 bases). Germline V lookup: CDR1 LGHDT, CDR2 YNNKEL (reference sequence). The CDR3 is made up of 14 amino acids. Trimming pared 2 bases from V and 7 bases from J, leaving 14 bases between. CDR3 amino acids: CASSQPGTGSGYTF. The DNA for the CDR3 is TGTGCCAGCAGCCAACCGGGTACAGGGTCTGGCTACACCTTC.

Here the CDR3 reads CASSLERGSSYEQYV. The CDR3 DNA is TGTGCCAGCAGCTTAGAACGGGGGAGCTCCTACGAGCAGTACGTC. The chain recombines TRBV7-8 with TRBJ2-7; possible D gene TRBD2, 6 bases. This CDR3 region has 15 residues. V shed 1 base and J shed 0 bases, with 10 bases lying between them. CDR1 and CDR2 (germline): SGHVS, FQNEAQ.

V gene TRBV27 combines with J gene TRBJ1-5; D gene uncertain. The CDR3 has 14 residues. V was shortened by 3 bases and J by 0 bases, with 6 bases between the two germline ends. In germline, CDR1 is MNHEY, CDR2 SMNVEV (reference sequence). DNA of the CDR3: TGTGCCAGCAGTTTTCACGGTAGCAATCAGCCCCAGCATTTT. This encodes CASSFHGSNQPQHF.

This rearrangement joins TRBV28 to TRBJ1-5; possibly TRBD1 for D (6 bases). Trimming stripped 4 bases from V and 11 bases from J, with 15 bases between. CDR1 is MDHEN and CDR2 is SYDVKM in the germline V gene. This CDR3 is 13 amino acids long. CDR3 in DNA: TGTGCCAGCAGTTCTCCCAGTAGGGGGTCCCAGCATTTT. Its translation: CASSSPSRGSQHF.

The CDR3 reads CASSMRAATYEQYV. DNA for the CDR3: TGTGCCAGTAGTATGAGAGCGGCAACCTACGAGCAGTACGTC. V usage is TRBV19 and J usage is TRBJ2-7, with D maybe TRBD2 (5 bases). This CDR3 spans 14 amino acids. Germline V CDR1 and CDR2: LNHDA, SQIVND (reference sequence). The ends were cut back, 3 bases at V and 2 bases at J, with 11 bases in the middle.

This rearrangement joins TRBV6-2 or TRBV6-3 to TRBJ2-1; possibly TRBD2 for D (6 bases). The V gene lost 0 bases and the J gene lost 8 bases, with 23 bases spanning the gap. Germline lookup yields CDR1 MNHEY and CDR2 SVGEGT. This CDR3 has 18 residues. The CDR3 sequence: CASSYSKAAGLRMYEQFF. CDR3 nucleotide sequence: TGTGCCAGCAGTTACTCGAAAGCCGCCGGACTAAGGATGTATGAGCAGTTCTTC.